This TCR beta chain originates from a study of cytomegalovirus exposure and HLA in healthy donors. This clone was observed a few times. PCR used 60 Vbeta primers and 13 Jbeta primers. TCRdb's copy holds only in-frame clones and misses some; the assay was immunoSEQ multiplex PCR. The profile shows over 150,000 clones, about three quarters of them singletons. This TCR was recovered from a woman in her 40s in good health and CMV-seropositive. Sequencing used PBMCs.

CDR3 coding DNA: TGTGCCAGCTTATTGACAGGGAGGGAGCAGTTCTTC. Amino acid sequence: CASLLTGREQFF. This chain joins TRBV2 and TRBJ2-1; tentatively, D is TRBD1 (7 bases). The V gene lost 8 bases and the J gene lost 10 bases, with 15 bases spanning the gap. Germline assignment: CDR1 SNHLY and CDR2 FYNNEI. CDR3 length equals 12 residues. Using reference TRBV2 and TRBJ2-1 for the parts outside the CDR3, the full variable domain is EPEVTQTPSHQVTQMGQEVILRCVPISNHLYFYWYRQILGQKVEFLVSFYNNEISEKSEIFDDQFSVERPDGSNFTLKIRSTKLEDSAMYFCASLLTGREQFFGPGTRLTVL.